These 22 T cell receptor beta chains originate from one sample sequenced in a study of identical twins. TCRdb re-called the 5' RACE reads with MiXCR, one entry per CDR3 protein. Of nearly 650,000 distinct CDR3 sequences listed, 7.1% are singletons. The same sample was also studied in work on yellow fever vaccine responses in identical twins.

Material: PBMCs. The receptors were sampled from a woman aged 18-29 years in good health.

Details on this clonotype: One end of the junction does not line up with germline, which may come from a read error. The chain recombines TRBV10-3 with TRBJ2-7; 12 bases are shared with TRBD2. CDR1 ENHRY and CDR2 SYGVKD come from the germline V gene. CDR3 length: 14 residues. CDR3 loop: CSISETSGSDEQYF. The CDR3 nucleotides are TGTTCCATCAGTGAGACTAGCGGGAGTGACGAGCAGTACTTC.

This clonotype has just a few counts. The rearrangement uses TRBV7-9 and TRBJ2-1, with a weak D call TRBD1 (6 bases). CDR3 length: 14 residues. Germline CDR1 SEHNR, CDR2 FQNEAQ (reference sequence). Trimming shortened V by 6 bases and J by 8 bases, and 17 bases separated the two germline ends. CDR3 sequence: CASRQGPSQDEQFF. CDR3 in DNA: TGTGCCAGCAGACAGGGCCCTAGCCAGGATGAGCAGTTCTTC.

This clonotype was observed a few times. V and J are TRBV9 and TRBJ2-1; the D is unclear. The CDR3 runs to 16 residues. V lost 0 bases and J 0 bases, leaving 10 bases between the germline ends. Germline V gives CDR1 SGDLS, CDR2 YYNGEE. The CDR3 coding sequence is TGTGCCAGCAGCGTAGCGGGTGAAAGCTCCTACAATGAGCAGTTCTTC. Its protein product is CASSVAGESSYNEQFF.

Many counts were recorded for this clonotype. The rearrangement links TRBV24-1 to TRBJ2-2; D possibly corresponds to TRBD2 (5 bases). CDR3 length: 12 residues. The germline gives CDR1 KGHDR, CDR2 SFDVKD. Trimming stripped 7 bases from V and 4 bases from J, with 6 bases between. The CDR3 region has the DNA TGTGCCACCAGGGAGGCCACCGGGGAGCTGTTTTTT. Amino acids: CATREATGELFF.

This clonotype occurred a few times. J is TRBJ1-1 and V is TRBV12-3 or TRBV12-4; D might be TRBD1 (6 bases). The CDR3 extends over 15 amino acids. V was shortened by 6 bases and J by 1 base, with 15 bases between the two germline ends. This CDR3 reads CASRHRVVGNTEAFF. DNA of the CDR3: TGTGCCAGCAGACACAGGGTCGTAGGGAACACTGAAGCTTTCTTT.

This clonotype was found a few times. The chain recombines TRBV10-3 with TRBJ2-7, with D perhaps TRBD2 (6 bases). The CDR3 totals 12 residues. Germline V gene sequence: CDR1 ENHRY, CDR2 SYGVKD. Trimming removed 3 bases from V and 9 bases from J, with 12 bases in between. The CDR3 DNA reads TGTGCCATCAGTGAAATGGAGGGAGTGCAGTACTTC. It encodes CAISEMEGVQYF.

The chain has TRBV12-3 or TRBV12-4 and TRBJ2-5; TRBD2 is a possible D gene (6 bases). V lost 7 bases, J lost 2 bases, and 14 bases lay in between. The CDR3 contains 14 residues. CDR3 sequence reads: CASNRIGGQETQYF. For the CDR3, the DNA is TGTGCCAGCAACCGTATCGGGGGACAAGAGACCCAGTACTTC.

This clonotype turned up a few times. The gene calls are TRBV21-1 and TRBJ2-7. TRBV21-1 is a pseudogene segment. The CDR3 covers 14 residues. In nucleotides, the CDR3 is TGTGCCAGCAGCAAAGCAGGAGTTGTCTACGAGCAGTACTTC. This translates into CASSKAGVVYEQYF.

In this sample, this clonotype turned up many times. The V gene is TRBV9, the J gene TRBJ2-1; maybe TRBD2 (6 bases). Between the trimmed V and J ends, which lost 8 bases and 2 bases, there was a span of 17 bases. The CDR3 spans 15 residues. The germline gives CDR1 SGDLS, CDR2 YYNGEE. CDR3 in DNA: TGTGCCAGTGCGGGGTCCGGATCACCCTACAATGAGCAGTTCTTC. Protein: CASAGSGSPYNEQFF. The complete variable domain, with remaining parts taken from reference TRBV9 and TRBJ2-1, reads DSGVTQTPKHLITATGQRVTLRCSPRSGDLSVYWYQQSLDQGLQFLIQYYNGEERAKGNILERFSAQQFPDLHSELNLSSLELGDSALYFCASAGSGSPYNEQFFGPGTRLTVL.

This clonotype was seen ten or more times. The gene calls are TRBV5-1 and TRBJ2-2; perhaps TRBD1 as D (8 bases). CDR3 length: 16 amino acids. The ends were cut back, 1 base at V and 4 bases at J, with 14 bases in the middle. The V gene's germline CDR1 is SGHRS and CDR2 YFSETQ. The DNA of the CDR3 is TGCGCCAGCAGCTTGACAGGGGGGGCCGGCACCGGGGAGCTGTTTTTT. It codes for CASSLTGGAGTGELFF.

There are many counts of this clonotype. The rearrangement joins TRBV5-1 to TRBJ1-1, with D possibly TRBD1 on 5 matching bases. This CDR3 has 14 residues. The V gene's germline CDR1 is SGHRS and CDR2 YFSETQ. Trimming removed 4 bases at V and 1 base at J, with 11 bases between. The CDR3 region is CASSLTGSNTEAFF. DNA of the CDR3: TGCGCCAGCAGCCTTACAGGATCGAACACTGAAGCTTTCTTT.

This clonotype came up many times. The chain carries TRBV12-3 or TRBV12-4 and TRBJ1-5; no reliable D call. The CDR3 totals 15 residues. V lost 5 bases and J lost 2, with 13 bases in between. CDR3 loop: CASSLSPGGNQPQHF. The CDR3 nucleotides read TGTGCCAGCAGTCTCAGTCCAGGAGGCAATCAGCCCCAGCATTTT.

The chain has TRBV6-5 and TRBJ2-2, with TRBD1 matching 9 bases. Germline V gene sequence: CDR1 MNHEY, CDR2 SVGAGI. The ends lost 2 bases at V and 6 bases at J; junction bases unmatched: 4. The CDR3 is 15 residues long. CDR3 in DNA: TGTGCCAGCAGTTACGGGGACAGGGACTCCGGGGAGCTGTTTTTT. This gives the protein CASSYGDRDSGELFF.

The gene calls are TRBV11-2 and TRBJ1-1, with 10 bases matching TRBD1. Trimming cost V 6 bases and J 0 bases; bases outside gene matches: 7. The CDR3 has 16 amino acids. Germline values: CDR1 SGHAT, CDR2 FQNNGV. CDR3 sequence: CASRPGQGNMNTEAFF. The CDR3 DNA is TGTGCCAGCAGACCGGGACAGGGGAATATGAACACTGAAGCTTTCTTT.

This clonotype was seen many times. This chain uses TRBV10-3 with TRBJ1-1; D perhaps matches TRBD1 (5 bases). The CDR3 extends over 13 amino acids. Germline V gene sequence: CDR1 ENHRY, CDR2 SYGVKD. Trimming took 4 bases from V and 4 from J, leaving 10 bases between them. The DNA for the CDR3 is TGTGCCATCAGTGGAGGGACGGGCACTGAAGCTTTCTTT. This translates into CAISGGTGTEAFF.

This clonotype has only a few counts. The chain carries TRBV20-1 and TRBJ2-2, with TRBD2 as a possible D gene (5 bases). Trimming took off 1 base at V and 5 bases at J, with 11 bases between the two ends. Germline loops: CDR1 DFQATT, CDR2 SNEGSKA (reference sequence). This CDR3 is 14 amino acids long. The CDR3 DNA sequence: TGCAGTGCTAGAGGCATTTCGGGGACCGGGGAGCTGTTTTTT. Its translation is CSARGISGTGELFF.

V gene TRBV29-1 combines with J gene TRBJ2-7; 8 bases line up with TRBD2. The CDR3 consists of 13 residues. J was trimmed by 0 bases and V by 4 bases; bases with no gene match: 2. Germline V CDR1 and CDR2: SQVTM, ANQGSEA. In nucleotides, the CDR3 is TGCAGCGTTGCGAGCGGGAGCTCCTACGAGCAGTACTTC. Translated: CSVASGSSYEQYF.

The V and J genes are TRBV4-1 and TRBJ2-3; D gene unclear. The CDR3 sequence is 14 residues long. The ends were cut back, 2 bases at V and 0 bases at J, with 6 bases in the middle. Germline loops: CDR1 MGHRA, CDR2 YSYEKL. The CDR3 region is CASSQYVSTDTQYF. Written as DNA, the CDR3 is TGCGCCAGCAGCCAATACGTTAGCACAGATACGCAGTATTTT.

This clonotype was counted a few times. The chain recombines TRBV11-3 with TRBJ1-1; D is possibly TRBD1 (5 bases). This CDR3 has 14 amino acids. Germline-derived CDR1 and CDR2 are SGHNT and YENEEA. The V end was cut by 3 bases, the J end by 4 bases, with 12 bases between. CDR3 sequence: CASSLHRSLTEAFF. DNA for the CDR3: TGTGCCAGCAGCTTGCACAGGTCTCTCACTGAAGCTTTCTTT.

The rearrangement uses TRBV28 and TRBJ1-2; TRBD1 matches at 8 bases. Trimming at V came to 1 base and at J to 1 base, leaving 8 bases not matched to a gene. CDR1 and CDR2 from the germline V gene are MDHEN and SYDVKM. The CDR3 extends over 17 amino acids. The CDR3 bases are TGTGCCAGCAGTTTATCCTACAACAGGGGGATTAACTATGGCTACACCTTC. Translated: CASSLSYNRGINYGYTF.

CDR3 loop: CASSQVTSIARSEQYF. CDR3 DNA sequence: TGTGCCAGCAGCCAAGTAACGTCTATAGCACGGAGTGAGCAGTACTTC. The chain links TRBV3-1 to TRBJ2-7; no definite D call. In germline, CDR1 is LGHDT, CDR2 YNNKEL (reference sequence). The CDR3 is 16 amino acids. V was pared by 1 base and J by 7 bases, with 20 bases between.

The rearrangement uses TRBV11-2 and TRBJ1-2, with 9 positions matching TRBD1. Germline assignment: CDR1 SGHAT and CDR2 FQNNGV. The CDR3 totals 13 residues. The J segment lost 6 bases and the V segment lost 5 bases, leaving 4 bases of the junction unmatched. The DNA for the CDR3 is TGTGCCAGCAGCAAAGGACAGGGGCATGGCTACACCTTC. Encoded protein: CASSKGQGHGYTF.